The 2 T cell receptor beta chains reported below all come from one sample, sequenced in a study of T-cell memory formation after mild COVID-19. TCRdb re-analysed the 5' RACE reads in MiXCR, keeping a single row per CDR3 protein. The sample shows approximately 490,000 distinct CDR3 sequences, roughly 21% of them seen only once. The specimen sequenced was PBMCs or a T cell subset sorted from them (not recorded which). The receptor source for this set is an adult woman who had mild COVID-19 (a few samples of this study predate the infection). Cell type and time point are not known.

The chain links TRBV7-2 to TRBJ2-7; the match to TRBD1 covers 12 bases. V lost 5 bases to trimming and J lost 7 bases; unmatched junction nucleotides: 6. Germline V gene sequence: CDR1 SGHTA, CDR2 FQGNSA. CDR3 length: 14 residues. The CDR3 nucleotides read TGTGCCAGCAGCAAGGGACAGGGGGCGTGGGAGCAGTACTTC. This sequence encodes CASSKGQGAWEQYF. The full variable domain, in which reference TRBV7-2 and TRBJ2-7 provide the parts outside the CDR3, is GAGVSQSPSNKVTEKGKDVELRCDPISGHTALYWYRQSLGQGLEFLIYFQGNSAPDKSGLPSDRFSAERTGGSVSTLTIQRTQQEDSAVYLCASSKGQGAWEQYFGPGTRLTVT.

The chain carries TRBV30 and TRBJ2-7, with 9 bases matching TRBD1. The germline CDR1 and CDR2 sequences are GTSNPN and SVGIG (reference sequence). V lost 3 bases to trimming and J lost 6 bases; unmatched junction nucleotides: 12. This CDR3 spans 15 amino acids. The CDR3 DNA is TGTGCCTGGAGAGATACCGGGACAGGGATGTCCGAGCAGTACTTC. Protein sequence: CAWRDTGTGMSEQYF.